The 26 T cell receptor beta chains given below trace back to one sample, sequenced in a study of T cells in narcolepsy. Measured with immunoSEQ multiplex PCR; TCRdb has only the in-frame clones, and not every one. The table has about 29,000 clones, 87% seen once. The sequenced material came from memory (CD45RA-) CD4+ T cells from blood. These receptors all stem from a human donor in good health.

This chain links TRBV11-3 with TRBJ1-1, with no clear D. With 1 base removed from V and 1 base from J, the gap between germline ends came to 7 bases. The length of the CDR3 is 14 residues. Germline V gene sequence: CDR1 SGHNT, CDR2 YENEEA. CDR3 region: CASSLGIGNTEAFF. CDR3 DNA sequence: TGTGCCAGCAGCTTAGGGATTGGGAACACTGAAGCTTTCTTT. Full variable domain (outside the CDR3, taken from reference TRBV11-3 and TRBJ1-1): EAGVVQSPRYKIIEKKQPVAFWCNPISGHNTLYWYLQNLGQGPELLIRYENEEAVDDSQLPKDRFSAERLKGVDSTLKIQPAELGDSAVYLCASSLGIGNTEAFFGQGTRLTVV.

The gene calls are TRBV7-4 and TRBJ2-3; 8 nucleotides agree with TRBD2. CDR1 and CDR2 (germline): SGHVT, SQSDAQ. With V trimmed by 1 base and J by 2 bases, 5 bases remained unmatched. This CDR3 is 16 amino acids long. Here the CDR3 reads CASSLEPSGHTDTQYF. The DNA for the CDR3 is TGTGCCAGCAGCTTAGAGCCTAGCGGGCACACAGATACGCAGTATTTT. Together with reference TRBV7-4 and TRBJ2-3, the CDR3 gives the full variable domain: GAGVSQSPRYKVAKRGRDVALRCDSISGHVTLYWYRQTLGQGSEVLTYSQSDAQRDKSGRPSGRFSAERPERSVSTLKIQRTEQGDSAVYLCASSLEPSGHTDTQYFGPGTRLTVL.

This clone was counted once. The CDR3 reads CASSPTGENTEAFF. The DNA of the CDR3 is TGTGCCAGCAGTCCGACAGGGGAGAACACTGAAGCTTTCTTT. The chain links TRBV6-4 to TRBJ1-1; 8 bases line up with TRBD1. V lost 5 bases, J lost 1 base, and 3 bases stayed unmatched. Per germline, CDR1 MRHNA and CDR2 SNTAGT. The CDR3 is 14 amino acids.

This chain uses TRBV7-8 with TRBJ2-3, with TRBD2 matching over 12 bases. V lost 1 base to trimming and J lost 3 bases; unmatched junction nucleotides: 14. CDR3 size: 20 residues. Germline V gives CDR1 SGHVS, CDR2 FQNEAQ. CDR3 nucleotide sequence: TGTGCCAGCAGCTTAGTACGCGGTTTATTGGGGACTAGCGGGACAGATACGCAGTATTTT. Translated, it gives CASSLVRGLLGTSGTDTQYF.

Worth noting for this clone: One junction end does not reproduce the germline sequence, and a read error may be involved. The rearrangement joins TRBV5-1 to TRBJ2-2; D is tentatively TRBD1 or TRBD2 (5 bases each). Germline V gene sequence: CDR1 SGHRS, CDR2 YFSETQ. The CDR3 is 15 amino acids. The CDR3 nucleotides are TGCGCCAGCAGCGGCGCGGCCACGGACACCGGGGAGCTGCTTTTT. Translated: CASSGAATDTGELLF.

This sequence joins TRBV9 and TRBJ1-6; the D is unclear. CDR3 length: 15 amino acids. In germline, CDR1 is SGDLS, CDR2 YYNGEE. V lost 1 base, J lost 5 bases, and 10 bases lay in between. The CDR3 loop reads CASSVTASHNSPLHF. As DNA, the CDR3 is TGTGCCAGCAGCGTAACCGCCAGCCATAATTCACCCCTCCACTTT.

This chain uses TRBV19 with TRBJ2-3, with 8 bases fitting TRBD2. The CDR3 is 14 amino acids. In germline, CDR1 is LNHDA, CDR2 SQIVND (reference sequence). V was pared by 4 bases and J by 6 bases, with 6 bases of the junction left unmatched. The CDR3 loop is CASSRGSSGDTQYF. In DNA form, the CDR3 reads TGTGCCAGTAGTAGGGGGTCTAGCGGGGATACGCAGTATTTT.

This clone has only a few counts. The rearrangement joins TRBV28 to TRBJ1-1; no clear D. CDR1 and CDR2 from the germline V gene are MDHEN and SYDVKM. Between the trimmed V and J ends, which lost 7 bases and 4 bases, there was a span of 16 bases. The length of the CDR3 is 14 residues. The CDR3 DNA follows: TGTGCCAGCACCCCCGAGGGTCTTCTCACTGAAGCTTTCTTT. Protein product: CASTPEGLLTEAFF.

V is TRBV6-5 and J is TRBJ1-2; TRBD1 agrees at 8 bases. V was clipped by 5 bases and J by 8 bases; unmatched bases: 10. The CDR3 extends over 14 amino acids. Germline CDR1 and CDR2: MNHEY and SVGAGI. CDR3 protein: CASSRSRQGWGYTF. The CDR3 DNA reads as TGTGCCAGCAGTCGTTCACGACAGGGGTGGGGCTACACCTTC.

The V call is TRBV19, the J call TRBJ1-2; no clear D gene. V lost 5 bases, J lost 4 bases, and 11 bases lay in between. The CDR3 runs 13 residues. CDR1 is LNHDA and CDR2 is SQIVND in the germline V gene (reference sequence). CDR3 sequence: CASSDRSSYGYTF. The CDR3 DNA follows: TGTGCCAGTAGTGATAGATCCTCCTATGGCTACACCTTC.

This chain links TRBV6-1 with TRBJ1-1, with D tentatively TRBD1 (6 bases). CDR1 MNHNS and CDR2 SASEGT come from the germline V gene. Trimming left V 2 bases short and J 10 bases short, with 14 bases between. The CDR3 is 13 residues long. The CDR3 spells CASSELERGAAFF. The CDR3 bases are TGTGCCAGCAGTGAATTGGAGAGGGGGGCAGCTTTCTTT.

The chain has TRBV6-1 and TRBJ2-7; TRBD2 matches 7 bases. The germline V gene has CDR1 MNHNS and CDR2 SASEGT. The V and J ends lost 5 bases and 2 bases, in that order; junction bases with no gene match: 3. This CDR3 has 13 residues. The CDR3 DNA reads TGTGCCAGCAGTCAGCGGGGAACCTACGAGCAGTACTTC. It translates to CASSQRGTYEQYF.

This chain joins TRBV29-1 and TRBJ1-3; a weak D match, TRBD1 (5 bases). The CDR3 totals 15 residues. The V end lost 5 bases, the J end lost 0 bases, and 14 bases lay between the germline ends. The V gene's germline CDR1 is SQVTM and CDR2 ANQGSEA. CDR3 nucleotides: TGCAGCGTTAGGGACCGGGAATCCTCTGGAAACACCATATATTTT. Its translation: CSVRDRESSGNTIYF.

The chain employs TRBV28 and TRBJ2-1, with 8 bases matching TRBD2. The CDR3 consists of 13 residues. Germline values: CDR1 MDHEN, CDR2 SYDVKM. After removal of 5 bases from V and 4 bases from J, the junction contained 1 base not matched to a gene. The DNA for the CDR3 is TGTGCCAGCAGTACTAGCGGATACAATGAGCAGTTCTTC. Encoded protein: CASSTSGYNEQFF.

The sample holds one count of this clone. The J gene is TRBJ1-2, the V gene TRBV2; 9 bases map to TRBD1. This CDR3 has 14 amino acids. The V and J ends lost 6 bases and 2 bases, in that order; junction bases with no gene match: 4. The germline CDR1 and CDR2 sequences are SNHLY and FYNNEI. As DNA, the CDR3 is TGTGCCAGCAGCCGGGACAGGGTAAACTATGGCTACACCTTC. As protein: CASSRDRVNYGYTF.

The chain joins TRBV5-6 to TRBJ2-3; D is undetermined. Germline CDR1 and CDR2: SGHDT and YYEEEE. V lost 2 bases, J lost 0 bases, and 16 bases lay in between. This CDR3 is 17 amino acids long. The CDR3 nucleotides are TGTGCCAGCAGCTTTAGTCTAAGAAACCCTAGCACAGATACGCAGTATTTT. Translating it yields CASSFSLRNPSTDTQYF.

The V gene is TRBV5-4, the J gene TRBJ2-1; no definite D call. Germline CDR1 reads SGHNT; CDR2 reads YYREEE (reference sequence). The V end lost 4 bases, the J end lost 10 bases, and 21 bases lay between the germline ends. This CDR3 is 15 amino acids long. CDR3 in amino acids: CASSQDTSKDSEQFF. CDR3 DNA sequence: TGTGCCAGCAGCCAAGATACAAGCAAGGATTCCGAGCAGTTCTTC.

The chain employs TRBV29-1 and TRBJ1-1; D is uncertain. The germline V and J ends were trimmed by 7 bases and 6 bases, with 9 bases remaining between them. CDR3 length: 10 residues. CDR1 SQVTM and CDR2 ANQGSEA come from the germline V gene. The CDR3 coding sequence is TGCAGCGCCACTGACCCTGAAGCTTTCTTT. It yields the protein CSATDPEAFF.

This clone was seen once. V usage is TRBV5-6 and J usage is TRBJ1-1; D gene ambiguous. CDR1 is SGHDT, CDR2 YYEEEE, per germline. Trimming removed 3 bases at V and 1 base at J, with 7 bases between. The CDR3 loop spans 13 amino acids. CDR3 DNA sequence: TGTGCCAGCAGCTCGACGGCGAACACTGAAGCTTTCTTT. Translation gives CASSSTANTEAFF.

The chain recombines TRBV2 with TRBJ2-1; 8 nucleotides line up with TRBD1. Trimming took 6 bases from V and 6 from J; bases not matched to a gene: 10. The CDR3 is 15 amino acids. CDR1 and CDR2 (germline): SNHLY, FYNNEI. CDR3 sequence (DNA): TGTGCCAGCAGCGAGGTGCAGGGGGCAATCAATGAGCAGTTCTTC. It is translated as CASSEVQGAINEQFF.

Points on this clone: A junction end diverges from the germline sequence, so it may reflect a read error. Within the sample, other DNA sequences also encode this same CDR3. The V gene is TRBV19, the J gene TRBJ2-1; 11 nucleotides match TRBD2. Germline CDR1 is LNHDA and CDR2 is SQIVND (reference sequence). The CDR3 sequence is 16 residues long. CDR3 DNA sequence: TGTGCCAGCAGTATAGCGGGAGGGCCTACCGGCAATGAGCAGTTCTTC. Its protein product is CASSIAGGPTGNEQFF.

CDR3 region: CASRDSGRALYEQYF. DNA for the CDR3: TGTGCCAGCAGAGATAGCGGGAGGGCCCTCTACGAGCAGTACTTC. The gene calls are TRBV6-5 and TRBJ2-7; 11 positions match TRBD2. CDR1 is MNHEY, CDR2 SVGAGI, per germline. With V trimmed by 6 bases and J by 3 bases, 7 bases remained unmatched. The CDR3 consists of 15 residues.

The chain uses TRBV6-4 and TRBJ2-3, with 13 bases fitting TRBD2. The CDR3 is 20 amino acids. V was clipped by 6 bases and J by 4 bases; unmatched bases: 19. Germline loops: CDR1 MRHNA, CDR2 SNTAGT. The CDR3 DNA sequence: TGTGCCAGCAGCAGACGAGGACTAGCGGGAGCCACACCCCCCCCAGATACGCAGTATTTT. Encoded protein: CASSRRGLAGATPPPDTQYF.

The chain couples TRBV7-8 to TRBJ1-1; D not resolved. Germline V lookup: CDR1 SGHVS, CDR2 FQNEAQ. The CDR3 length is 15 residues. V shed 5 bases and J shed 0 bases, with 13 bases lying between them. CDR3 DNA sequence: TGTGCCAGCAGCCCCCAACGGGCGATGAACACTGAAGCTTTCTTT. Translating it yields CASSPQRAMNTEAFF. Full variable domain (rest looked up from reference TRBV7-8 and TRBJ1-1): GAGVSQSPRYKVAKRGQDVALRCDPISGHVSLFWYQQALGQGPEFLTYFQNEAQLDKSGLPSDRFFAERPEGSVSTLKIQRTQQEDSAVYLCASSPQRAMNTEAFFGQGTRLTVV.

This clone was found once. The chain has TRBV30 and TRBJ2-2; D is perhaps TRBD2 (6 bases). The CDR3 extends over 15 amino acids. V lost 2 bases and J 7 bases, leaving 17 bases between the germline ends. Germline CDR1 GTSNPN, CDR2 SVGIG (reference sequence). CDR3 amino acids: CAWSLPGRRGGELFF. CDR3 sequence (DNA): TGTGCCTGGAGTCTTCCAGGGAGGAGGGGCGGGGAGCTGTTTTTT.

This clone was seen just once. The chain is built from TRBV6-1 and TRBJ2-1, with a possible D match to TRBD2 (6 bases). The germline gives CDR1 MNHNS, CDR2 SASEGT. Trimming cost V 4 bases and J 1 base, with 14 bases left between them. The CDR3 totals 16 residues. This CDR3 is CASSAVRLGSYNEQFF. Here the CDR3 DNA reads TGTGCCAGCAGTGCCGTACGACTAGGTTCCTACAATGAGCAGTTCTTC.